This T cell receptor (beta chain) stems from a study of cytomegalovirus exposure and HLA in healthy donors. Germline V lookup: CDR1 SGHVS, CDR2 FNYEAQ. This CDR3 is built from 15 residues. V was trimmed by 5 bases and J by 0 bases, leaving 13 bases between them. This clone was recorded a few times. PCR amplification relied on 60 Vbeta primers (plus 13 Jbeta primers). Sequencing was performed with immunoSEQ multiplex PCR; in TCRdb, only in-frame clones are kept and a portion is missing. The table has 100,000 to 150,000 clones, 65% to 80% seen once; the top ten hold around 2%. V gene TRBV7-6 combines with J gene TRBJ1-1, with D maybe TRBD1 (5 bases). This TCR derives from a woman between 40 and 55 years old in good health and CMV-seronegative. The sequenced sample was PBMCs. As DNA, the CDR3 is TGTGCCAGCAGCCCCTGGGGGAGGTTGAACACTGAAGCTTTCTTT. This encodes CASSPWGRLNTEAFF.